This TCR beta chain was sequenced for a study of cytomegalovirus exposure and HLA in healthy donors. The CDR3 runs 15 residues. Trimming took off 0 bases at V and 1 base at J, with 7 bases between the two ends. Germline V gives CDR1 SNHLY, CDR2 FYNNEI. The PCR was carried out with 60 Vbeta primers and 13 Jbeta primers. Clones were sequenced by immunoSEQ multiplex PCR, and TCRdb holds only the in-frame ones, with some missing. The top ten clones hold about 0.5% of a sample with 150,000 to 200,000 clones, over 70% of them seen once. With regard to this clone: The target antigen is unknown.

Study-level findings and limits: Most TCRs appeared rarely, but some public TCRs recurred in many donors.

The chain employs TRBV2 and TRBJ2-1, with D perhaps TRBD2 (5 bases). Material: PBMCs. The clonotype comes from a woman aged 45 to 65 in good health and CMV-seronegative. CDR3 sequence (DNA): TGTGCCAGCAGTGAAGCGGGAGTTTCCTACAATGAGCAGTTCTTC. Translating it yields CASSEAGVSYNEQFF.